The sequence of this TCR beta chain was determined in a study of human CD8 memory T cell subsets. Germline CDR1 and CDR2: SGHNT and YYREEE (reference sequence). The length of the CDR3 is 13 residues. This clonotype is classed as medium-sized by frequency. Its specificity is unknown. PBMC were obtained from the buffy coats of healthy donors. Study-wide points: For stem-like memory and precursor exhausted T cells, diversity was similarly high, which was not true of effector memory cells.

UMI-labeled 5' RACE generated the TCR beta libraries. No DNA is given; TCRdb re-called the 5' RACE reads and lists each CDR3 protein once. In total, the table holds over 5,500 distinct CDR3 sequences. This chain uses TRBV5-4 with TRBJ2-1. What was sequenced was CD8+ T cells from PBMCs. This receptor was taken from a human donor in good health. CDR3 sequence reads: CASSPSRGDEQFF.